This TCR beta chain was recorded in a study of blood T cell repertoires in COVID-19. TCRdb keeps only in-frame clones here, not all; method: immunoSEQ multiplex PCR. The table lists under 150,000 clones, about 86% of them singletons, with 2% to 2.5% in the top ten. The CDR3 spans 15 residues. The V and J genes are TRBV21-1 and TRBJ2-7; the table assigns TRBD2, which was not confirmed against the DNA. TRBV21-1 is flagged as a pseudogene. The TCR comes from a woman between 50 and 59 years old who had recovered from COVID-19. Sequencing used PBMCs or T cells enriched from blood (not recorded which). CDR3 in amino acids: CASAPLAGGPNEQYF. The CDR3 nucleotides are TGTGCCAGCGCCCCACTAGCGGGGGGGCCCAACGAGCAGTACTTC.